This TCR beta chain originates from a study of OX40 agonist ivuxolimab in advanced cancers. Repertoires were generated with immunoSEQ multiplex PCR, while TCRdb's copy carries only in-frame clones and drops some. The sample records some 72,000 clones, around 90% being singletons. Deletions cut 1 base from V and 7 bases from J, with 9 bases between. Germline values: CDR1 SGHDT, CDR2 YYEEEE. The CDR3 runs 13 residues. This sequence originates from an adult with an advanced solid tumor such as melanoma, head and neck, liver or kidney cancer. Specimen: CD4+ or CD8+ T cells sorted from blood, collected in a trial of the OX40 agonist ivuxolimab. This chain uses TRBV5-6 with TRBJ1-5; D is perhaps TRBD1 (5 bases). CDR3 in DNA: TGTGCCAGCAGCTTGCAAGGGGAGCAGCCCCAGCATTTT. It is translated as CASSLQGEQPQHF.